This section outlines one TCR beta chain sequence together with its context. These data originate in a study of T cells in Graves' hyperthyroidism and ophthalmopathy. Authors of the study amplified TCR beta CDR3 regions from RNA transcripts. An initial round of RT-PCR targeting the TCR CDR3 relied on the HTBI primer set. Using its own MiXCR run on the multiplex PCR reads, TCRdb lists one record per CDR3 protein. The table has approximately 870,000 distinct CDR3 sequences, 38% seen once. Absence of ophthalmopathy progression within 18 months defined stable Graves' hyperthyroidism. Uncontrolled infection, other autoimmune disease, pregnancy or lactation disqualified patients from enrolment. Diagnosis relied on clinical symptoms, serum thyroxine and TRAb, thyroid ultrasound and orbital computed tomography. This clonotype was obtained from a man aged 18-30 years with Graves' hyperthyroidism. The specimen was blood.

CDR3 region: CSVKAGDDETQYF. The CDR3 nucleotides read TGCAGCGTAAAGGCCGGGGATGACGAGACCCAGTACTTC. The chain couples TRBV29-1 to TRBJ2-5; weak D call: TRBD2 (5 bases). This CDR3 is 13 amino acids long. CDR1 SQVTM and CDR2 ANQGSEA come from the germline V gene. The germline V and J ends were trimmed by 6 bases and 5 bases, with 16 bases remaining between them.